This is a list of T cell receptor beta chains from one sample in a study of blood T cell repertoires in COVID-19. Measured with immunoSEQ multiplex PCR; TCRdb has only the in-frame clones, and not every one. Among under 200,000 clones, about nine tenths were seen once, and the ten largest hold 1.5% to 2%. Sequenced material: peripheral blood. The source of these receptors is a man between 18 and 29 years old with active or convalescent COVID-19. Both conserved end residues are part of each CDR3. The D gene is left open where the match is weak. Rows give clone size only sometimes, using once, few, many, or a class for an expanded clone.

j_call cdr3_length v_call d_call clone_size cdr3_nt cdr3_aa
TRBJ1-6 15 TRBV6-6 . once TGTGCCAGCAGTTCGGTGTTGGCCTATAATTCACCCCTCCACTTT CASSSVLAYNSPLHF
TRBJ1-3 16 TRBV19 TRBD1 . TGTGCCAGTAGTTCGCGACAGGGGAGAGCTGGAAACACCATATATTTT CASSSRQGRAGNTIYF
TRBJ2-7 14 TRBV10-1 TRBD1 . TGCGCCAGCTCCCCGGGACAGGGGTATTCGGAGCAGTACTTC CASSPGQGYSEQYF
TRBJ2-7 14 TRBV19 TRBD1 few TGTGCCAGTAGTCCCCGGGACAGGGGACGCGAGCAGTACTTC CASSPRDRGREQYF
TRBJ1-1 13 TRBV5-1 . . TGCGCCAGCAGCTCAGATATGAACACTGAAGCTTTCTTT CASSSDMNTEAFF
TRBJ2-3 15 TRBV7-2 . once TGTGCCAGCAGCTCCACCGGGAGTGGAACAGATACGCAGTATTTT CASSSTGSGTDTQYF
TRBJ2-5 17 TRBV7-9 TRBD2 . TGTGCCAGCAGCTTAGGAATAGCGGGAGGGCCCGGGGAGACCCAGTACTTC CASSLGIAGGPGETQYF
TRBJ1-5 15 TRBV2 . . TGTGCCAGCAGCCCCGAGGGAGGGCCGGATCAGCCCCAGCATTTT CASSPEGGPDQPQHF
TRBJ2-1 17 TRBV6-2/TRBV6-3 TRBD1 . TGTGCCAGCAGTTTACTTTACCGGACAGGGTATAGTAATGAGCAGTTCTTC CASSLLYRTGYSNEQFF
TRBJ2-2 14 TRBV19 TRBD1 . TGTGCCAGTAGTCTGGACAGGGAGTACGGGGAGCTGTTTTTT CASSLDREYGELFF
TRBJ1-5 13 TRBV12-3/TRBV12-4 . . TGTGCCAGCAGTTTAGGCAACCCGGGGCCCCAGCATTTT CASSLGNPGPQHF
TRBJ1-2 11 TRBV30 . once TGTGCCGAGGAGGAAAACTATGGCTACACCTTC CAEEENYGYTF
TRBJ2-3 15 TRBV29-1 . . TGCAGCGTTGAAGTAAACAGCATTATTGCAGATACGCAGTATTTT CSVEVNSIIADTQYF
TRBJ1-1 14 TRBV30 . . TGTGCCTGGAGTGTTTCTAGCCTGAACACTGAAGCTTTCTTT CAWSVSSLNTEAFF
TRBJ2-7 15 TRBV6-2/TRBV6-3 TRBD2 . TGTGCCAGCAGTTACAGACTAGCGGGTCTCTACGAGCAGTACTTC CASSYRLAGLYEQYF
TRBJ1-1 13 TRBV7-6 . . TGTGCCAGCAGAAGGGGCGCGGACACTGAAGCTTTCTTT CASRRGADTEAFF
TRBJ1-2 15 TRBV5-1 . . TGCGCCAGCACCTCCTCCCCGGGGGGCGGCTATGGCTACACCTTC CASTSSPGGGYGYTF
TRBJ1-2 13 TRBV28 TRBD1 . TGTGCCAGCCGGGACAGCCAGAACTATGGCTACACCTTC CASRDSQNYGYTF
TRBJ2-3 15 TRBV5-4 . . TGTGCCAGCAGCTTGTCGGGACTCAACACAGATACGCAGTATTTT CASSLSGLNTDTQYF
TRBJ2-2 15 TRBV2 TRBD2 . TGTGCCAGCAGTGAATATAGCGGGGGCACCGGGGAGCTGTTTTTT CASSEYSGGTGELFF
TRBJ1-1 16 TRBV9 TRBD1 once TGTGCCAGCAGCGCAGGGACAGGATATGGGGGCACTGAAGCTTTCTTT CASSAGTGYGGTEAFF
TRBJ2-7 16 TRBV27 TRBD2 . TGTGCCAGCAGTCCACTAGCGGGAGCCGCGGCCTACGAGCAGTACTTC CASSPLAGAAAYEQYF
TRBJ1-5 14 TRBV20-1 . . TGCAGTGCTAGTACAGGGAGATTCGATCAGCCCCAGCATTTT CSASTGRFDQPQHF
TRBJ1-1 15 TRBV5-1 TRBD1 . TGCGCCAGCAGCGCCCGACAGGGGGACAACACTGAAGCTTTCTTT CASSARQGDNTEAFF
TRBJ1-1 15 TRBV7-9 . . TGTGCCAGCAGCTACCCAAACCGCGAGAACACTGAAGCTTTCTTT CASSYPNRENTEAFF
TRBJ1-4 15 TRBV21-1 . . TGTGCCAGCAGCAAGGGGACAGAGATTAATGAAAAACTGTTTTTT CASSKGTEINEKLFF
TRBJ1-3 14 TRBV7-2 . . TGTGCCAGCAGCTTCTGGGAGTCTGGAAACACCATATATTTT CASSFWESGNTIYF